This entry lists 20 T cell receptor beta chains sequenced from one sample in a study of T-cell memory formation after mild COVID-19 (dated by TCRdb to about 2021). Library prep was done by 5' RACE. Sequencing was carried out with an Illumina NovaSeq 6000. TCRdb reran the public reads through fastp at Q25 and MiXCR, keeping productive beta chains. Each entry merges the rows of one CDR3 protein and shows their most common DNA and genes. Here the sample has under 600,000 distinct CDR3 sequences; roughly 20% occur a single time. About 8.4% of the sample is held by the ten biggest clonotypes. Sequencing input: PBMCs or a T cell subset sorted from them (not recorded which). The receptors stem from an adult woman who had mild COVID-19 (a few samples of this study predate the infection). The sample titles of this study are shuffled in the database, so cell type and time point are left out; the donor was told from shared clones.

The chain is built from TRBV7-9 and TRBJ2-3, with 12 nucleotides matching TRBD2. This CDR3 is 16 amino acids long. The J segment lost 2 bases and the V segment lost 5 bases, leaving 5 bases of the junction unmatched. The germline CDR1 and CDR2 sequences are SEHNR and FQNEAQ (reference sequence). The CDR3, as DNA: TGTGCCAGCAGCCCGACTAGCGGGGGAGCCACAGATACGCAGTATTTT. Amino acids: CASSPTSGGATDTQYF. Filled out from reference TRBV7-9 and TRBJ2-3, the complete variable domain reads DTGVSQNPRHKITKRGQNVTFRCDPISEHNRLYWYRQTLGQGPEFLTYFQNEAQLEKSRLLSDRFSAERPKGSFSTLEIQRTEQGDSAMYLCASSPTSGGATDTQYFGPGTRLTVL.

This clonotype was counted only a few times. The rearrangement links TRBV20-1 to TRBJ1-1; no reliable D call. This CDR3 spans 12 amino acids. Germline V gene data show CDR1 as DFQATT and CDR2 as SNEGSKA (reference sequence). V was shortened by 6 bases and J by 0 bases, with 8 bases between the two germline ends. For the CDR3, the DNA is TGCAGTGCCGGGTGGATGAACACTGAAGCTTTCTTT. As protein: CSAGWMNTEAFF.

This clonotype was observed a handful of times. This chain links TRBV6-2 or TRBV6-3 with TRBJ2-2, with D uncertain. The V end was cut by 8 bases, the J end by 7 bases, with 5 bases between. Germline V CDR1 and CDR2: MNHEY, SVGEGT. The CDR3 loop spans 10 amino acids. This chain's CDR3 is CASRNGELFF. The CDR3 nucleotides read TGTGCCAGCCGGAACGGGGAGCTGTTTTTT.

The chain joins TRBV5-1 to TRBJ2-4; D is undetermined. The CDR3 extends over 12 amino acids. The germline V and J ends were trimmed by 2 bases and 6 bases, with 6 bases remaining between them. Per germline, CDR1 SGHRS and CDR2 YFSETQ. The CDR3 spells CASSFQRNIQYF. The CDR3 coding sequence is TGCGCCAGCAGCTTTCAACGAAACATTCAGTACTTC.

This clonotype was detected a few times. The V and J genes are TRBV12-3 or TRBV12-4 and TRBJ2-7; TRBD1 agrees at 10 bases. The CDR3 runs 14 residues. Trimming removed 6 bases from V and 6 bases from J; junction bases left unmatched: 8. CDR3 in amino acids: CASSSGQGTFEQYF. For the CDR3, the DNA is TGTGCCAGCAGCTCGGGACAGGGGACATTCGAGCAGTACTTC.

This clonotype showed up just a few times. The chain links TRBV9 to TRBJ2-3; 7 bases match TRBD2. Germline CDR1 is SGDLS and CDR2 is YYNGEE. The length of the CDR3 is 16 residues. With V trimmed by 0 bases and J by 2 bases, 6 bases remained unmatched. The CDR3 sequence is CASSVGSGTITDTQYF. CDR3 sequence (DNA): TGTGCCAGCAGCGTAGGGTCAGGGACTATCACAGATACGCAGTATTTT.

This clonotype was detected a few times. The J gene is TRBJ1-2, the V gene TRBV5-1; D remains ambiguous. CDR1 is SGHRS, CDR2 YFSETQ, per germline. Trimming took 4 bases from V and 4 from J, leaving 17 bases between them. CDR3 length: 15 residues. CDR3 protein: CASSVRPGDFYGYTF. DNA of the CDR3: TGCGCCAGCAGCGTACGACCGGGCGACTTCTATGGCTACACCTTC.

V gene TRBV7-8 combines with J gene TRBJ2-2, with TRBD1 matching over 9 bases. Looked up from germline, CDR1 is SGHVS and CDR2 is FQNEAQ. This CDR3 region has 14 residues. The junction had 4 bases not matched to a gene; V was cut back by 10 bases and J by 1 base. CDR3 sequence (DNA): TGTGCCACCACGGGACAGGGGAACACCGGGGAGCTGTTTTTT. This encodes CATTGQGNTGELFF.

This clonotype was found a few times. The rearrangement links TRBV7-6 to TRBJ2-7; either TRBD1 or TRBD2 may supply D (5 bases each). The CDR3 covers 16 residues. Trimming removed 1 base at V and 3 bases at J, with 16 bases between. Looked up from germline, CDR1 is SGHVS and CDR2 is FNYEAQ. This CDR3 reads CASSLGRGRSDYEQYF. The CDR3 region has the DNA TGTGCCAGCAGCTTAGGTCGGGGCCGATCGGACTACGAGCAGTACTTC.

V and J are TRBV5-5 and TRBJ1-6; 7 bases map to TRBD1. The CDR3 runs to 15 residues. J lost 7 bases, V lost 1 base, and 5 bases had no gene match. The V gene's germline CDR1 is SGHKS and CDR2 YYEKEE (reference sequence). As DNA, the CDR3 is TGTGCCAGCAGCTTGACAGGGGTTCTGAATTCACCCCTCCACTTT. Protein: CASSLTGVLNSPLHF.

V usage is TRBV10-3 and J usage is TRBJ2-7; 10 bases map to TRBD1. Trimming took 3 bases from V and 2 from J; bases not matched to a gene: 1. The CDR3 runs to 14 residues. The germline V gene encodes CDR1 ENHRY and CDR2 SYGVKD. This chain's CDR3 is CAISDGTGAYEQYF. In DNA, the CDR3 is TGTGCCATCAGTGATGGGACAGGGGCCTACGAGCAGTACTTC.

This clonotype was observed a handful of times. The genes are TRBV6-1 and TRBJ2-7; D may be TRBD2 (6 bases). This CDR3 spans 15 amino acids. CDR1 MNHNS and CDR2 SASEGT come from the germline V gene. Trimming removed 6 bases from V and 2 bases from J, with 17 bases in between. CDR3 DNA: TGTGCCAGCAGCGGGGATCCCGGCGGGGCCTACGAGCAGTACTTC. Translation gives CASSGDPGGAYEQYF.

This chain connects TRBV12-3 or TRBV12-4 to TRBJ1-1; D is perhaps TRBD1 (5 bases). CDR3 length: 15 amino acids. Trimming removed 3 bases from V and 3 bases from J, with 14 bases in between. The CDR3 DNA sequence: TGTGCCAGCAGTTTGGGCTGGGGGGGGGACACTGAAGCTTTCTTT. Its translation is CASSLGWGGDTEAFF.

This chain uses TRBV6-2 or TRBV6-3 with TRBJ2-7; possibly TRBD1 for D (5 bases). The CDR3 runs 13 residues. Trimming took off 5 bases at V and 0 bases at J, with 8 bases between the two ends. Germline CDR1 and CDR2: MNHEY and SVGEGT. The CDR3 loop is CASSKGFSYEQYF. The CDR3 DNA reads TGTGCCAGCAGTAAGGGGTTCTCCTACGAGCAGTACTTC.

This clonotype has more than one count but fewer than ten. The chain uses TRBV14 and TRBJ2-7; D is uncertain. Germline CDR1 SGHDN, CDR2 FVKESK. The V gene lost 5 bases and the J gene lost 3 bases, with 14 bases spanning the gap. The CDR3 covers 14 residues. CDR3 sequence (DNA): TGTGCCAGCAGCAAACAATCCCACGGCTACGAGCAGTACTTC. This gives the protein CASSKQSHGYEQYF.

Note on this clonotype: Because the CDR3 is missing its conserved closing phenylalanine or tryptophan, this is likely a read error. V gene TRBV29-1 combines with J gene TRBJ1-1, with D perhaps TRBD1 (5 bases). This CDR3 comprises 17 residues. Trimming left V 4 bases short and J 4 bases short, with 25 bases between. The germline gives CDR1 SQVTM, CDR2 ANQGSEA. As DNA, the CDR3 is TGCAGCGTTGCCCATCCCCTCAGGACGGGGGGATTCACTGAAGCTTTCATT. This gives the protein CSVAHPLRTGGFTEAFI.

Only a few counts were recorded for this clonotype. The V and J genes are TRBV5-4 and TRBJ2-1, with a tentative D call TRBD2 (6 bases). From germline, CDR1 is SGHNT and CDR2 YYREEE (reference sequence). V lost 3 bases, J lost 4 bases, and 14 bases lay in between. CDR3 length: 15 residues. The CDR3 region is CASSWGTPSYNEQFF. Written as DNA, the CDR3 is TGTGCCAGCAGCTGGGGGACTCCTAGTTACAATGAGCAGTTCTTC.

The rearrangement uses TRBV29-1 and TRBJ1-2, with 8 bases that match TRBD1. J was trimmed by 2 bases and V by 3 bases; bases with no gene match: 8. CDR1 is SQVTM, CDR2 ANQGSEA, per germline. This CDR3 is built from 15 residues. CDR3 sequence: CSVDRTGNNNYGYTF. CDR3 nucleotides: TGCAGCGTTGATCGGACAGGGAATAACAACTATGGCTACACCTTC.

This clonotype came up many times. The chain links TRBV29-1 to TRBJ2-2, with 12 bases that match TRBD2. The CDR3 consists of 15 residues. Germline V gives CDR1 SQVTM, CDR2 ANQGSEA. Germline trimming cut 3 bases from V and 3 bases from J; bases unmatched to any gene: 2. CDR3 coding DNA: TGCAGCGTTGAGGCTAGCGGGAGGGACACCGGGGAGCTGTTTTTT. Amino acid sequence: CSVEASGRDTGELFF.

CDR3 residues: CASSTGQGAITEAFF. The DNA of the CDR3 is TGCGCCAGCAGCACGGGACAGGGGGCGATCACTGAAGCTTTCTTT. This chain connects TRBV5-1 to TRBJ1-1, with 12 bases matching TRBD1. J was trimmed by 4 bases and V by 4 bases; bases with no gene match: 5. CDR3 length equals 15 residues. The germline CDR1 and CDR2 sequences are SGHRS and YFSETQ.